The entry that follows covers one T cell receptor beta chain sequence. What it binds is unknown. This sample is drawn from a study of monozygotic twins with inflammatory bowel disease. Study-level findings and limits: Versus healthy twins, IBD patients showed fewer clonotypes shared with others, especially with disease activity. The authors note that differing immunosuppressive treatments may have added variability to patient repertoires.

Eight reactions per sample, run separately, yielded cDNA. Added by template switching were UMIs that each held a 6-nucleotide sample barcode. Reprocessing the 5' RACE reads, TCRdb reports a single entry for every CDR3 protein and omits DNA. The table lists about 200,000 distinct CDR3 sequences, with 7.7% in the top ten. Germline CDR1 SQVTM, CDR2 ANQGSEA. The CDR3 consists of 13 residues. The clonotype was recovered from a human donor with ulcerative colitis or Crohn's disease, or a healthy co-twin of an affected twin (not recorded which). Sequencing used blood. The chain uses TRBV29-1 and TRBJ1-4. The CDR3 reads CSVVSGINEKLFF.